This TCR beta chain is from a study of tumor-infiltrating lymphocytes in primary liver carcinoma. A primer matching the constant region was used to make TCR beta cDNA from 450 to 500 ng of total RNA. Each TCR beta library was derived from three nested multiplex PCR rounds that employed slightly modified ARM-PCR. Researchers ran the first two PCR rounds for approximately 10 cycles each with TRBV1-TRBV30 forward primers and a C-beta reverse primer. TCRdb re-called the multiplex PCR reads with MiXCR, one entry per CDR3 protein. The sample lists roughly 120,000 distinct CDR3 sequences, 64% occurring once. In the case of this clonotype: No antigen is known for it. Lacking the conserved final phenylalanine or tryptophan, this CDR3 likely reflects a read error.

CDR1 MGHRA and CDR2 YSYEKL come from the germline V gene. CDR3 size: 16 residues. Study results and caveats: Tumors reached a significantly greater top-250-clone fraction than blood did (p = 0.039).

Co-extraction yielded RNA and DNA from around 18-30 mg of unsorted bulk tissue. Surgical resection treated primary liver carcinoma in the patients. Sequenced sample: liver tumor tissue from sampling region 3. Regarding subset: tumor region T3, left-lateral pole. This clonotype was obtained from a woman aged 60-75 years with primary liver carcinoma and hepatitis B virus infection. The genes are TRBV4-1 and TRBJ2-1; TRBD2 agrees at 11 bases. The CDR3 reads CASSQETSGDVNEQFL. Written as DNA, the CDR3 is TGCGCCAGTAGCCAAGAGACTAGCGGGGATGTCAATGAGCAGTTCTTA.